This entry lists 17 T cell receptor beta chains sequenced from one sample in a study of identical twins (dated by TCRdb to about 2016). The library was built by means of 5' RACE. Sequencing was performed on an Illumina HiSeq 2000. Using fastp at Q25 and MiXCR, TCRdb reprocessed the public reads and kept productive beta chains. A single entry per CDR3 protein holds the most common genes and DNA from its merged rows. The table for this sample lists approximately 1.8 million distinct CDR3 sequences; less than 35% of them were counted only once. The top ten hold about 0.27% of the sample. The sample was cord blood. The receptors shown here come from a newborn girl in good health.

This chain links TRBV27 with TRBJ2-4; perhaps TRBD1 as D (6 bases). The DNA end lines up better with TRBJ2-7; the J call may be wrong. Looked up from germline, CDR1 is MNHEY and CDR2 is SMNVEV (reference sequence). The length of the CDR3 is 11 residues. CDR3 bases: TGTGCCAGCGGACAGTACTACGAGCAGTACTTC. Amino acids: CASGQYYEQYF.

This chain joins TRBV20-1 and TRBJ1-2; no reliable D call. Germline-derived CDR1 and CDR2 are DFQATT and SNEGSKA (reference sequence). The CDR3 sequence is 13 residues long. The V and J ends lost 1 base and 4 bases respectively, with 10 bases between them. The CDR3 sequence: CSARAILGYGYTF. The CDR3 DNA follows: TGCAGTGCTAGAGCGATTCTGGGCTATGGCTACACCTTC.

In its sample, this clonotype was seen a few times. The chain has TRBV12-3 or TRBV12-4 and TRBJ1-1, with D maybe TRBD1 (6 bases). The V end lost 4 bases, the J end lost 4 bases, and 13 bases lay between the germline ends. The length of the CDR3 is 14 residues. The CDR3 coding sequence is TGTGCCAGCAGTTCCCCGGGGGGGCGCACTGAAGCTTTCTTT. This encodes CASSSPGGRTEAFF.

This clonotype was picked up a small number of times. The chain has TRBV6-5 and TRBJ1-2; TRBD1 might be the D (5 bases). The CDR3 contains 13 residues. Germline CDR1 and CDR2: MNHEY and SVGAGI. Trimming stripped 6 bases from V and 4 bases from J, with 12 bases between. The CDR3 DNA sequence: TGTGCCAGCAGATCCGGCAGGGCCTATGGCTACACCTTC. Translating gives CASRSGRAYGYTF.

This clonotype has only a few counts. CDR3 protein: CATSRDPARYGYTF. DNA for the CDR3: TGTGCCACCAGCAGAGATCCCGCTAGGTATGGCTACACCTTC. V usage is TRBV15 and J usage is TRBJ1-2; D call uncertain. CDR1 LNHNV and CDR2 YYDKDF come from the germline V gene (reference sequence). This CDR3 region has 14 residues. V was shortened by 0 bases and J by 5 bases, with 10 bases between the two germline ends.

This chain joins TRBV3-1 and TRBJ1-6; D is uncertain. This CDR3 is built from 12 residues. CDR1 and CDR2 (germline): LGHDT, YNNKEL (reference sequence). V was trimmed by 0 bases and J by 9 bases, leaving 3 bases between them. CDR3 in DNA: TGTGCCAGCAGCCAAGACCCTTCACCCCTCCACTTT. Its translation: CASSQDPSPLHF.

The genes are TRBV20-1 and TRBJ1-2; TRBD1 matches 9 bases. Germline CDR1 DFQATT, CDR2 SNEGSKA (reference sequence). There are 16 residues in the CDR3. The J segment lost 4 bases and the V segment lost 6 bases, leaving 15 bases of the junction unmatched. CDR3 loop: CSARRGQGRLPYGYTF. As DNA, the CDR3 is TGCAGTGCCAGACGGGGACAGGGAAGACTCCCCTATGGCTACACCTTC.

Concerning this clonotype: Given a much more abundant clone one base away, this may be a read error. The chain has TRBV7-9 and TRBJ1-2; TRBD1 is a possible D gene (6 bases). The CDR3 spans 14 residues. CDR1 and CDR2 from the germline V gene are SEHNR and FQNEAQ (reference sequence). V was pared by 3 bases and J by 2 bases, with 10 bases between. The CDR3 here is CASSFCGQNYGYTF. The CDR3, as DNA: TGTGCCAGCAGCTTTTGCGGACAGAACTATGGCTACACCTTC.

This chain's CDR3 is CASSLPGREGTQYF. For the CDR3, the DNA is TGTGCCAGCAGCTTACCAGGGCGGGAGGGTACGCAGTATTTT. The chain recombines TRBV7-2 with TRBJ2-3, with TRBD2 matching over 9 bases. CDR3 size: 14 residues. Germline CDR1 is SGHTA and CDR2 is FQGNSA. J gave up 8 bases and V 2 bases, and 5 bases lay outside the gene matches. Drawing the rest from reference TRBV7-2 and TRBJ2-3, the complete variable domain is GAGVSQSPSNKVTEKGKDVELRCDPISGHTALYWYRQSLGQGLEFLIYFQGNSAPDKSGLPSDRFSAERTGGSVSTLTIQRTQQEDSAVYLCASSLPGREGTQYFGPGTRLTVL.

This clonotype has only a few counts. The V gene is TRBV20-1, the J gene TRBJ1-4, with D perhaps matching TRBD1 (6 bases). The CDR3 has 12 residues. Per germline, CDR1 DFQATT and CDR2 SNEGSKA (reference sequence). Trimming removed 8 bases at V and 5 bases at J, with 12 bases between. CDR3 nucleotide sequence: TGCAGTCCCGGGACACGAAATGAAAAACTGTTTTTT. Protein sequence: CSPGTRNEKLFF.

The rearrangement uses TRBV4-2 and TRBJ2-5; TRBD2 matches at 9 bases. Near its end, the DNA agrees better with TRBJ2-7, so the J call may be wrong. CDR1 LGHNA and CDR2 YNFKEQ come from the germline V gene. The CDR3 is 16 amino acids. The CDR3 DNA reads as TGTGCCAGCAGCCAAATGGGGACTAGCAGATTCTACGAGCAGTACTTC. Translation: CASSQMGTSRFYEQYF.

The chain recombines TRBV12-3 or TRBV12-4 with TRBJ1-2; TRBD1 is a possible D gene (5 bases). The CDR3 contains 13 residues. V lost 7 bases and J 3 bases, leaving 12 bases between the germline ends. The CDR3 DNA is TGTGCCAGCAACCAGGGCCCTGACTATGGCTACACCTTC. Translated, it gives CASNQGPDYGYTF.

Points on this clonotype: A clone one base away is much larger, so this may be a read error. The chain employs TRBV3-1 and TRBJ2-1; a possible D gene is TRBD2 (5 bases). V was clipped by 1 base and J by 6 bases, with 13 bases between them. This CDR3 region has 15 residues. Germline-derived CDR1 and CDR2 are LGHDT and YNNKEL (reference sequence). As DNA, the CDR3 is TGTGCCAGCAGCCAAGTCAGGACTCACAGCAATGAGCAGTTCTTC. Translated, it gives CASSQVRTHSNEQFF.

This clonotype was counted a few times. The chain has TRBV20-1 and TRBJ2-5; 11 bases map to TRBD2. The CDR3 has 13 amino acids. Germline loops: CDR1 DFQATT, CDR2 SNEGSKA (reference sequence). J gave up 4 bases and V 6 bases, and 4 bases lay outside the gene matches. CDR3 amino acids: CSASTSGRETQYF. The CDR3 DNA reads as TGCAGTGCCTCTACTAGCGGGAGAGAGACCCAGTACTTC.

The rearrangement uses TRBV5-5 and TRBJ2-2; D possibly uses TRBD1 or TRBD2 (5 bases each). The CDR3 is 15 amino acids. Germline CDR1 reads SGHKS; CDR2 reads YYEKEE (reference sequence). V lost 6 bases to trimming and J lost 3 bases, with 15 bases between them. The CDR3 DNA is TGTGCCAGCACCTACCTACCGGGGCACACCGGGGAGCTGTTTTTT. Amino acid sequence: CASTYLPGHTGELFF.

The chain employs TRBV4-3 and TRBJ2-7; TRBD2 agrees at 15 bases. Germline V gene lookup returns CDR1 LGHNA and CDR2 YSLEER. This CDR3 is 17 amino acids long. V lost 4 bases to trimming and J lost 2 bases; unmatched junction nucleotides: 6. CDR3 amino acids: CASSPGLAGGTTYEQYF. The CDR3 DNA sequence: TGCGCCAGCAGCCCGGGACTAGCGGGGGGCACCACCTACGAGCAGTACTTC.

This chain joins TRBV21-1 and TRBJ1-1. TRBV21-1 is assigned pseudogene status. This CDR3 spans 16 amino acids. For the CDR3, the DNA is TGTGCCAGCAGCCGACCCGGGGCTAGGGATAACACTGAAGCTTTCTTT. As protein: CASSRPGARDNTEAFF.